This TCR beta chain came from a study of regulatory T cells in long-lasting Graves disease. Overall study: Antithyroid drugs had been given to newly diagnosed Graves' patients for under 3 months.

Germline loops: CDR1 MNHGY, CDR2 SVAAGI. This CDR3 is built from 16 residues. Researchers made TCR beta libraries by using iRepertoire HTBI primers and running Arm-PCR on CDR3 regions. In TCRdb, the multiplex PCR reads were re-called with MiXCR into one record per CDR3 protein. The sample lists about 220,000 distinct CDR3 sequences; roughly 20% were seen once. Time point meaning: newly diagnosed GD, antithyroid drugs for less than 3 months. The TCR library was made from RNA extracted from PBMCs. A word on this clonotype: A much larger clone lies a single base off, so this may be a read error.

This sample also belongs to another study, concerning T cells in Graves' hyperthyroidism and ophthalmopathy.

The chain employs TRBV6-9 and TRBJ1-2; D call uncertain. The sequenced sample was peripheral blood mononuclear cells (PBMCs), obtained at new diagnosis, from a patient treated with antithyroid drugs. This receptor was identified in a woman aged 25 to 39 with Graves disease. The CDR3 coding sequence is TGTGCCAGCAGTTACTCCCGGAAGGAAGCTAACTATGGCTGCACCTTC. The encoded protein is CASSYSRKEANYGCTF.